The 10 T cell receptor beta chains presented below share a single source sample, sequenced in a study of blood T cell repertoires in COVID-19. Here immunoSEQ multiplex PCR was the method, and the copy in TCRdb shows in-frame clones only, minus some. The top ten clones hold about 14% of a sample with about 170,000 clones, around 84% of them seen once. The sequencing sample was made of peripheral blood. The receptors shown here come from a woman in her 70s with COVID-19, enrolled during active disease.

In nucleotides, the CDR3 is TGTGCCAGCAGCCTCCAGGGGAAGACCTACGAGCAGTACTTC. This gives the protein CASSLQGKTYEQYF. V gene TRBV3-1 (or the pseudogene TRBV3-2) combines with J gene TRBJ2-7; D is possibly TRBD1 (6 bases). V lost 4 bases and J 2 bases, leaving 12 bases between the germline ends. The CDR3 runs to 14 residues. Germline V gene sequence: CDR1 LGHDT, CDR2 YNNKEL (reference sequence).

V gene TRBV27 combines with J gene TRBJ2-2; 9 bases align to TRBD1. Germline loops: CDR1 MNHEY, CDR2 SMNVEV (reference sequence). The CDR3 sequence is 17 residues long. V was clipped by 5 bases and J by 1 base; unmatched bases: 8. This CDR3 reads CASSPTRQGVNTGELFF. CDR3 coding DNA: TGTGCCAGCAGTCCAACCCGACAGGGGGTGAACACCGGGGAGCTGTTTTTT.

The V call is TRBV10-3, the J call TRBJ1-2; 8 nucleotides agree with TRBD1. The junction had 6 bases not matched to a gene; V was cut back by 8 bases and J by 4 bases. The V gene's germline CDR1 is ENHRY and CDR2 SYGVKD. The CDR3 loop spans 13 amino acids. The CDR3 is CAIRDRSLYGYTF. The CDR3 DNA reads TGTGCCATCCGGGACAGGAGCCTCTATGGCTACACCTTC.

The rearrangement uses TRBV11-2 and TRBJ2-5; 8 bases agree with TRBD2. V trimming: 3 bases; J trimming: 6 bases; junction bases outside the gene matches: 18. This CDR3 spans 18 amino acids. Germline V gene lookup returns CDR1 SGHAT and CDR2 FQNNGV. The CDR3 bases are TGTGCCAGCAGCTTGCGGGGGGAACAGGAAATCCACATCCAGACCCAGTACTTC. This sequence encodes CASSLRGEQEIHIQTQYF.

V and J are TRBV6-5 and TRBJ1-1; D is possibly TRBD1 (5 bases). The germline V gene has CDR1 MNHEY and CDR2 SVGAGI. V was cut by 7 bases and J by 1 base, with 10 bases left in between. The CDR3 extends over 13 amino acids. CDR3 region: CASTQGRNTEAFF. CDR3 bases: TGTGCCAGCACCCAGGGCCGGAACACTGAAGCTTTCTTT.

The chain has TRBV2 and TRBJ2-2; the match to TRBD2 covers 9 bases. The germline V gene has CDR1 SNHLY and CDR2 FYNNEI. The CDR3 has 14 residues. The trim removed 4 bases at V and 8 bases at J, leaving 5 bases unmatched. CDR3 sequence reads: CASSGSGGAGELFF. CDR3 coding DNA: TGTGCCAGCAGTGGTAGCGGGGGAGCTGGGGAGCTGTTTTTT.

The rearrangement joins TRBV29-1 to TRBJ1-1; D is perhaps TRBD1 (6 bases). The CDR3 runs to 11 residues. V lost 7 bases and J 4 bases, leaving 10 bases between the germline ends. Germline values: CDR1 SQVTM, CDR2 ANQGSEA. The DNA of the CDR3 is TGCAGCGCCGGGACAACCACTGAAGCTTTCTTT. This codes for CSAGTTTEAFF.

The table lists this clone with a count of one. V and J are TRBV19 and TRBJ1-6, with no clear D. Trimming stripped 5 bases from V and 7 bases from J, with 9 bases between. CDR3 length: 13 amino acids. Germline-derived CDR1 and CDR2 are LNHDA and SQIVND (reference sequence). Here the CDR3 reads CASSHLKNSPLHF. CDR3 bases: TGTGCCAGTAGTCACTTGAAGAATTCACCCCTCCACTTT.

The V and J genes are TRBV5-5 and TRBJ1-2, with TRBD1 matching over 7 bases. Losses at the gene ends were 0 bases for V and 4 bases for J; bases not matched to a gene: 6. The CDR3 is made up of 15 amino acids. The germline V gene encodes CDR1 SGHKS and CDR2 YYEKEE (reference sequence). In nucleotides, the CDR3 is TGTGCCAGCAGCTTGGATGCTACAGGGGTCTATGGCTACACCTTC. Encoded protein: CASSLDATGVYGYTF. The full variable domain, rest sourced from reference TRBV5-5 and TRBJ1-2, is DAGVTQSPTHLIKTRGQQVTLRCSPISGHKSVSWYQQVLGQGPQFIFQYYEKEERGRGNFPDRFSARQFPNYSSELNVNALLLGDSALYLCASSLDATGVYGYTFGSGTRLTVV.

The gene calls are TRBV15 and TRBJ1-1; D perhaps matches TRBD1 (6 bases). Trimming took off 6 bases at V and 1 base at J, with 12 bases between the two ends. The CDR3 runs to 14 residues. The germline gives CDR1 LNHNV, CDR2 YYDKDF (reference sequence). CDR3 region: CATSRTAKNTEAFF. The CDR3 DNA reads as TGTGCCACCAGTAGGACAGCTAAGAACACTGAAGCTTTCTTT.